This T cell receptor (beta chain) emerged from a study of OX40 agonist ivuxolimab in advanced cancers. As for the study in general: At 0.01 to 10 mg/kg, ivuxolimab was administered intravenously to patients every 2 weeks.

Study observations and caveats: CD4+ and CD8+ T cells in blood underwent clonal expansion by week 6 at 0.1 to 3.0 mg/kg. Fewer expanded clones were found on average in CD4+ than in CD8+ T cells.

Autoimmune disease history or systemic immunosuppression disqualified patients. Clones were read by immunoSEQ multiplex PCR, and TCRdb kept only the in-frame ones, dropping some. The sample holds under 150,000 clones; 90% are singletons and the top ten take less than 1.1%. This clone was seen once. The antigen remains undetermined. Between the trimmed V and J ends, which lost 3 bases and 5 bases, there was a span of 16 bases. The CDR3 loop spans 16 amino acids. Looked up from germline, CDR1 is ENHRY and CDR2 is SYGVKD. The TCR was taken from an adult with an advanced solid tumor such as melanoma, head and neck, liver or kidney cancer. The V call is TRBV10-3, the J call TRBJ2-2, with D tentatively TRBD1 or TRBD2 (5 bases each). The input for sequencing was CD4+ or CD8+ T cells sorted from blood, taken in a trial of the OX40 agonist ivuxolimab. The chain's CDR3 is CAISENGTPGTGELFF. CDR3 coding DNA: TGTGCCATCAGTGAAAACGGGACCCCGGGGACCGGGGAGCTGTTTTTT.